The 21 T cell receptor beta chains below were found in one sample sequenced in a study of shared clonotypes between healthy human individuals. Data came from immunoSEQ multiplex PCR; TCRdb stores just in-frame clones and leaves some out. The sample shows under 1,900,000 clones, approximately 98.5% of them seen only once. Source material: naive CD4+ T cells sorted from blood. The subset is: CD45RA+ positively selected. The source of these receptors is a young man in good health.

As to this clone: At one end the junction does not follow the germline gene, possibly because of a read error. The CDR3 here is CASTLRVMSRNEQFF. In nucleotides, the CDR3 is TGTGCCAGCACCTTACGGGTGATGTCAAGGAATGAGCAGTTCTTC. The chain employs TRBV11-2 and TRBJ2-1, with unresolved D. This CDR3 region has 15 residues. Per the germline V gene, CDR1 is SGHAT and CDR2 is FQNNGV.

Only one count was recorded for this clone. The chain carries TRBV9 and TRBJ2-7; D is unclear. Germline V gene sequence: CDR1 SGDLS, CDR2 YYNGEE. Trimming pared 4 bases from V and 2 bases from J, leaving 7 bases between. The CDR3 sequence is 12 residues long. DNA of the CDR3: TGTGCCAGCAGCTCCAGCCCCTACGAGCAGTACTTC. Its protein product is CASSSSPYEQYF.

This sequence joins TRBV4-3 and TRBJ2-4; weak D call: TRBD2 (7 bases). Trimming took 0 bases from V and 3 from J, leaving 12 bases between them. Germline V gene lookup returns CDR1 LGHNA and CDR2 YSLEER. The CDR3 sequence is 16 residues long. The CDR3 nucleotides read TGCGCCAGCAGCCAAGAGGCGAGGGGGGGCAAAAACATTCAGTACTTC. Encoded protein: CASSQEARGGKNIQYF.

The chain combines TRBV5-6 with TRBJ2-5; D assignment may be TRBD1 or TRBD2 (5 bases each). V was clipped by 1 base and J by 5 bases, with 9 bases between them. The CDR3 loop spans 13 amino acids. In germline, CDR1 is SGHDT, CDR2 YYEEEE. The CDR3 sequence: CASSLWWGETQYF. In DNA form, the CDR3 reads TGTGCCAGCAGCTTGTGGTGGGGGGAGACCCAGTACTTC.

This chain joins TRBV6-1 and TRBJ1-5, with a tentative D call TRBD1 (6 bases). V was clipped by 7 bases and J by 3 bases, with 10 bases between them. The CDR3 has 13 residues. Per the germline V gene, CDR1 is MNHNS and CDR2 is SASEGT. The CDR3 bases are TGTGCCAGCACGGACAGAATCAATCAGCCCCAGCATTTT. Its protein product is CASTDRINQPQHF.

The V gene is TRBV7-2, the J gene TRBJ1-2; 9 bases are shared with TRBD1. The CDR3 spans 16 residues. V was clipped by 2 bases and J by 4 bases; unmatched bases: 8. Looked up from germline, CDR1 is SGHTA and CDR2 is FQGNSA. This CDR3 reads CASSLTRTGEGYGYTF. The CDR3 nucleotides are TGTGCCAGCAGCTTAACGCGGACAGGGGAGGGCTATGGCTACACCTTC. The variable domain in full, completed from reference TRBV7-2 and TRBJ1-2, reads GAGVSQSPSNKVTEKGKDVELRCDPISGHTALYWYRQSLGQGLEFLIYFQGNSAPDKSGLPSDRFSAERTGGSVSTLTIQRTQQEDSAVYLCASSLTRTGEGYGYTFGSGTRLTVV.

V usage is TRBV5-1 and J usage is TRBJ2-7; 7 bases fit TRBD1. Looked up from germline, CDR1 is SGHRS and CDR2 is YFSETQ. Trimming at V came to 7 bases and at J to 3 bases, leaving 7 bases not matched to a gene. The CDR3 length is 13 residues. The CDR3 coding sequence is TGCGCCAGCCAACAGACAGGGAACTACGAGCAGTACTTC. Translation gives CASQQTGNYEQYF.

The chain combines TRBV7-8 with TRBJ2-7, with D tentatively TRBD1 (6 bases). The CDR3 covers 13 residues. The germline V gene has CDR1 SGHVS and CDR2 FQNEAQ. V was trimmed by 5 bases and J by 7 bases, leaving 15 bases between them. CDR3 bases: TGTGCCAGCAGCCTCCTCCAGGGGCGAGAGCAGTACTTC. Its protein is CASSLLQGREQYF.

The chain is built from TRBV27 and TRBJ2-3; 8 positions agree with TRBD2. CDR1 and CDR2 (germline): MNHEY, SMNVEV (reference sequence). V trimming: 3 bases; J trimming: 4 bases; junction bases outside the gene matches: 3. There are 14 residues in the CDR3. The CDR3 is CASSFAGGPDTQYF. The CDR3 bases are TGTGCCAGCAGTTTTGCGGGAGGCCCAGATACGCAGTATTTT.

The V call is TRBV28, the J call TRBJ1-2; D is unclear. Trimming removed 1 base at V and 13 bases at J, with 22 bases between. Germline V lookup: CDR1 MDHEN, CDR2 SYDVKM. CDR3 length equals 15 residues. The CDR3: CASSLSGPNSRPCTF. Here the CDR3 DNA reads TGTGCCAGCAGTTTATCGGGCCCAAACTCAAGGCCTTGCACCTTC.

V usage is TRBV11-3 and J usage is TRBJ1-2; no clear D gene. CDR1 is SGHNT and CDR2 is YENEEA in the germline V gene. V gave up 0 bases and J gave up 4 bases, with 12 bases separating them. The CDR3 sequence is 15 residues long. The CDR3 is CASSLEGRMVYGYTF. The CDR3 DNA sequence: TGTGCCAGCAGCTTAGAGGGAAGAATGGTCTATGGCTACACCTTC.

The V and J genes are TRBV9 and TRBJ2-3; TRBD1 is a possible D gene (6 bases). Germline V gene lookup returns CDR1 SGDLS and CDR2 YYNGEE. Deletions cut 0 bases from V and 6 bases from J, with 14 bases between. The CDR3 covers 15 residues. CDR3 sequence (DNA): TGTGCCAGCAGCGTAGTGTCAGGGGAAGGGGATACGCAGTATTTT. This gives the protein CASSVVSGEGDTQYF.

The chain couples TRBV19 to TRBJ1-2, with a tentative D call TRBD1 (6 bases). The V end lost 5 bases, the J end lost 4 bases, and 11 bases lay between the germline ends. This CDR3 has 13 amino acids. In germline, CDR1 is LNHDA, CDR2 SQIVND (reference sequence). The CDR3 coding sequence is TGTGCCAGTAGTTTGGGGGCCTCCTATGGCTACACCTTC. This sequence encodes CASSLGASYGYTF.

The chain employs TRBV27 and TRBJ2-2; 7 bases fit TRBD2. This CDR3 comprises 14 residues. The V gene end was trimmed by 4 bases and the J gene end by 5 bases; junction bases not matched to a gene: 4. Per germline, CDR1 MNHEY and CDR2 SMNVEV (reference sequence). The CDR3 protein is CASSWTSLTGELFF. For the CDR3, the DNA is TGTGCCAGCAGTTGGACTAGTTTGACCGGGGAGCTGTTTTTT.

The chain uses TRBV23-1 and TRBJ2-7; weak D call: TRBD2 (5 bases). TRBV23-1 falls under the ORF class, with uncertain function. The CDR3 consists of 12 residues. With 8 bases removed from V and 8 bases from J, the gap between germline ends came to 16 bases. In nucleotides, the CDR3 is TGCGCCAGCGCGTATTTCCGGGATAAGCAGTACTTC. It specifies CASAYFRDKQYF.

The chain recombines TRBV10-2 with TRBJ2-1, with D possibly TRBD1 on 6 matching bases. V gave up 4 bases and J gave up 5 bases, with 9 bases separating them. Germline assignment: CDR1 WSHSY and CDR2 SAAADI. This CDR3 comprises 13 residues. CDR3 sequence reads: CASSGEGDNEQFF. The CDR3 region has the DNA TGCGCCAGCAGTGGTGAGGGGGACAATGAGCAGTTCTTC.

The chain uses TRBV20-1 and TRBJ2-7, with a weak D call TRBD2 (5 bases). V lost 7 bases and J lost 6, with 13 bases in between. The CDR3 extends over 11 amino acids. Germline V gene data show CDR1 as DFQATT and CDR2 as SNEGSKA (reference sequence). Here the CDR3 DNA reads TGCAGTGTTACTTGGAGGATCGAGCAGTACTTC. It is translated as CSVTWRIEQYF.

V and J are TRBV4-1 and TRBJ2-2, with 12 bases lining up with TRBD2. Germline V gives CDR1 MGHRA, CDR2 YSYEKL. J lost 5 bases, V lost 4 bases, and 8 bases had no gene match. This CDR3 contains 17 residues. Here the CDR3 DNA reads TGCGCCAGCAGCCGAGGACTAGCGGGGCCGGGGACCGGGGAGCTGTTTTTT. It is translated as CASSRGLAGPGTGELFF.

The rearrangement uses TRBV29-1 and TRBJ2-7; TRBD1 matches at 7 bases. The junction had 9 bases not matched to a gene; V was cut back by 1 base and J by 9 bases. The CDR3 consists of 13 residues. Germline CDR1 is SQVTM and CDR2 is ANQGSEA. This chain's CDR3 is CSVEGRDSLRQYF. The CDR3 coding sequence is TGCAGCGTTGAAGGCCGGGACAGCCTACGGCAGTACTTC.

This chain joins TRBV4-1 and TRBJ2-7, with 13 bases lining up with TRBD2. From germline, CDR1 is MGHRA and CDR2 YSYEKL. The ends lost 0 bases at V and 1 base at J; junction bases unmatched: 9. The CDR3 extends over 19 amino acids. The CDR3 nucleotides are TGCGCCAGCAGCCAAGAACGAACTAGCGGGAGGGCCAGGTCCTACGAGCAGTACTTC. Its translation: CASSQERTSGRARSYEQYF.

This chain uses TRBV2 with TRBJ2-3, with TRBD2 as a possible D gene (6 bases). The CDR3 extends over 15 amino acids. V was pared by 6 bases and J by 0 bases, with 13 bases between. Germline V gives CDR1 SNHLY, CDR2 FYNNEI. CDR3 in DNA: TGTGCCAGCAGGGTTAGCGGAACTAGCACAGATACGCAGTATTTT. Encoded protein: CASRVSGTSTDTQYF. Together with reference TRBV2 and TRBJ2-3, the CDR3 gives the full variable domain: EPEVTQTPSHQVTQMGQEVILRCVPISNHLYFYWYRQILGQKVEFLVSFYNNEISEKSEIFDDQFSVERPDGSNFTLKIRSTKLEDSAMYFCASRVSGTSTDTQYFGPGTRLTVL.